These 17 T cell receptor beta chains came from one sample sequenced in a study of blood T cell repertoires in COVID-19. Assay: immunoSEQ multiplex PCR; the TCRdb copy retains only in-frame clones and omits some. The sample includes roughly 74,000 clones, around 89% of them seen just once. The sequencing sample was made of PBMCs or T cells enriched from blood (not recorded which). These receptor sequences come from a woman aged 45-60 years with acute COVID-19.

This chain joins TRBV25-1 and TRBJ1-1; possibly TRBD1 for D (5 bases). This CDR3 region has 15 residues. The V and J ends lost 8 bases and 4 bases respectively, with 20 bases between them. The germline V gene has CDR1 MGHDK and CDR2 SYGVNS. CDR3 protein: CASDSGEGKGTEAFF. The CDR3 DNA reads as TGTGCCAGCGATAGTGGGGAGGGGAAAGGCACTGAAGCTTTCTTT. Full variable domain (outside the CDR3, taken from reference TRBV25-1 and TRBJ1-1): EADIYQTPRYLVIGTGKKITLECSQTMGHDKMYWYQQDPGMELHLIHYSYGVNSTEKGDLSSESTVSRIRTEHFPLTLESARPSHTSQYLCASDSGEGKGTEAFFGQGTRLTVV.

This chain links TRBV7-9 with TRBJ1-2; maybe TRBD1 (6 bases). The length of the CDR3 is 14 residues. From germline, CDR1 is SEHNR and CDR2 FQNEAQ (reference sequence). V dropped 2 bases and J dropped 3 bases, with 10 bases sitting between them. CDR3 loop: CASSLNRVDYGYTF. DNA of the CDR3: TGTGCCAGCAGCTTAAACAGGGTGGACTATGGCTACACCTTC.

The chain recombines TRBV5-1 with TRBJ1-1, with D unclear. The V and J ends lost 0 bases and 6 bases respectively, with 9 bases between them. Germline V CDR1 and CDR2: SGHRS, YFSETQ. The CDR3 runs to 13 residues. The CDR3 spells CASSLGREAEAFF. The CDR3 coding sequence is TGCGCCAGCAGCTTGGGGCGGGAGGCTGAAGCTTTCTTT.

This chain connects TRBV9 to TRBJ1-1, with a possible D match to TRBD1 (5 bases). V lost 4 bases and J lost 2, with 12 bases in between. Per the germline V gene, CDR1 is SGDLS and CDR2 is YYNGEE. The CDR3 is 14 amino acids. The CDR3 DNA reads as TGTGCCAGCAGCCCCGCCGGGACTAACACTGAAGCTTTCTTT. The encoded protein is CASSPAGTNTEAFF.

The chain recombines TRBV5-4 with TRBJ2-1, with TRBD2 matching 12 bases. The CDR3 runs 19 residues. Looked up from germline, CDR1 is SGHNT and CDR2 is YYREEE (reference sequence). Unmatched junction bases numbered 13, after V lost 0 bases and J lost 6 bases. The CDR3 is CASSLEPGLAGPLFNEQFF. For the CDR3, the DNA is TGTGCCAGCAGCTTGGAGCCCGGACTAGCGGGACCCCTCTTCAATGAGCAGTTCTTC.

The V gene is TRBV5-1, the J gene TRBJ2-2; TRBD2 might be the D (5 bases). Germline-derived CDR1 and CDR2 are SGHRS and YFSETQ. Trimming removed 6 bases at V and 6 bases at J, with 18 bases between. The CDR3 runs 15 residues. Written as DNA, the CDR3 is TGCGCCAGCACTTCAACTAGTCGTTTGGCCGGGGAGCTGTTTTTT. It specifies CASTSTSRLAGELFF.

In its sample, this clone was seen once. The CDR3 nucleotides read TGCGCCAGCAGCTTGCTTAACACCGGGGAGCTGTTTTTT. It encodes CASSLLNTGELFF. J is TRBJ2-2 and V is TRBV5-1; the D is unclear. V lost 1 base and J 2 bases, leaving 3 bases between the germline ends. Germline loops: CDR1 SGHRS, CDR2 YFSETQ. CDR3 length: 13 residues.

The gene calls are TRBV2 and TRBJ2-1, with 7 positions matching TRBD1. Trimming cost V 6 bases and J 0 bases; bases outside gene matches: 8. The length of the CDR3 is 16 residues. The germline V gene has CDR1 SNHLY and CDR2 FYNNEI. In DNA form, the CDR3 reads TGTGCCAGCAGCCTGAGACAGGGTCGCTCCTACAATGAGCAGTTCTTC. It codes for CASSLRQGRSYNEQFF.

This clone turned up a few times. The CDR3 here is CASSPQIAGNTIYF. In nucleotides, the CDR3 is TGTGCCAGCAGCCCCCAGATCGCTGGAAACACCATATATTTT. The gene calls are TRBV11-2 and TRBJ1-3; D unclear. CDR1 SGHAT and CDR2 FQNNGV come from the germline V gene. The CDR3 extends over 14 amino acids. Between the trimmed V and J ends, which lost 5 bases and 2 bases, there was a span of 10 bases.

CDR3 in amino acids: CASSLLPRVGNEQFF. CDR3 coding DNA: TGTGCCAGCAGCCTCCTGCCCAGGGTGGGAAATGAGCAGTTCTTC. The chain has TRBV11-2 and TRBJ2-1, with a weak D call TRBD1 (5 bases). Germline CDR1 SGHAT, CDR2 FQNNGV. The CDR3 extends over 15 amino acids. The V and J ends lost 5 bases and 7 bases respectively, with 18 bases between them.

This clone turned up a few times. The chain is built from TRBV5-1 and TRBJ1-6; no clear D gene. CDR3 size: 16 residues. Trimming stripped 0 bases from V and 7 bases from J, with 14 bases between. The germline gives CDR1 SGHRS, CDR2 YFSETQ. The CDR3 sequence is CASSLAGSRWNSPLHF. The DNA of the CDR3 is TGCGCCAGCAGCTTGGCAGGCTCCCGATGGAATTCACCCCTCCACTTT.

J is TRBJ2-3 and V is TRBV4-2; TRBD2 aligns across 8 bases. The CDR3 has 16 amino acids. V was pared by 11 bases and J by 4 bases, with 17 bases of the junction left unmatched. CDR1 is LGHNA, CDR2 YNFKEQ, per germline. The CDR3 nucleotides are TGTGCCTCCGCTCCTAGGGGCGGGAGGACGTCAGATACGCAGTATTTT. Protein sequence: CASAPRGGRTSDTQYF.

The V gene is TRBV18, the J gene TRBJ2-2; no firm D call. CDR1 and CDR2 from the germline V gene are KGHSH and LQKENI. Trimming cost V 3 bases and J 4 bases, with 9 bases left between them. The CDR3 sequence is 14 residues long. The CDR3 loop reads CASSPSLRTGELFF. The CDR3 DNA is TGTGCCAGCTCACCCTCCCTTCGCACCGGGGAGCTGTTTTTT.

The gene calls are TRBV28 and TRBJ2-7, with D perhaps TRBD2 (5 bases). This CDR3 comprises 12 residues. Germline V lookup: CDR1 MDHEN, CDR2 SYDVKM. Between the trimmed V and J ends, which lost 3 bases and 4 bases, there was a span of 7 bases. The CDR3 DNA reads as TGTGCCAGCAGTTTGGACTCTTACGAGCAGTACTTC. The encoded protein is CASSLDSYEQYF.

The V call is TRBV6-5, the J call TRBJ1-1; 8 nucleotides line up with TRBD1. CDR1 and CDR2 (germline): MNHEY, SVGAGI. The CDR3 has 16 amino acids. The V segment lost 2 bases and the J segment 4 bases; nucleotides outside the gene matches: 9. The CDR3 loop is CASSYLIGQGFTEAFF. CDR3 nucleotides: TGTGCCAGCAGTTACCTCATCGGACAGGGATTCACTGAAGCTTTCTTT.

This clone is a singleton in its sample. The V gene is TRBV12-1, the J gene TRBJ1-6; the D call TRBD1 from the table was never checked on the DNA. TRBV12-1 corresponds to a pseudogene. The CDR3 runs to 18 residues. CDR3 protein: CASSFVDREKARNSPLHF. The CDR3 DNA reads as TGTGCCAGCAGCTTTGTGGACAGGGAAAAAGCGCGGAATTCACCCCTCCACTTT.

The chain employs TRBV19 and TRBJ1-2; TRBD1 matches 7 bases. Germline CDR1 LNHDA, CDR2 SQIVND (reference sequence). The CDR3 contains 14 residues. V lost 4 bases, J lost 4 bases, and 6 bases stayed unmatched. The CDR3: CASSTRQGPYGYTF. CDR3 nucleotides: TGTGCCAGTAGTACCCGACAGGGTCCCTATGGCTACACCTTC.